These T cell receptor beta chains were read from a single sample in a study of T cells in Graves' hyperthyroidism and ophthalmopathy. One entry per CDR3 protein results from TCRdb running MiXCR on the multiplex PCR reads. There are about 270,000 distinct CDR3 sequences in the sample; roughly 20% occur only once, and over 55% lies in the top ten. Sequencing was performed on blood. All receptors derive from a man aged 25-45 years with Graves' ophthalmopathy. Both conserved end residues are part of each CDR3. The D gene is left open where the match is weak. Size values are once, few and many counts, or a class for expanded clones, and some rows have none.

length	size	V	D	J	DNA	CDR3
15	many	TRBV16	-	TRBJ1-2	TGTGCCAGCAGCCAAGGGACACAACGAAACTATGGCTACACCTTC	CASSQGTQRNYGYTF
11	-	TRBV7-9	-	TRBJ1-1	TGTGCCAGCAGCTCCGTTCTAGTCGCTTTCTTT	CASSSVLVAFF
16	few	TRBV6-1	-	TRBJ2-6	TGTGCCAGCAGTGAAGGGATCCGCTCTGGGGCCAACGTCCTGACTTTC	CASSEGIRSGANVLTF
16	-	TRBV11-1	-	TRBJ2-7	TGTGCCAGCAGCTTACCCGGGTCGGGGAGCCCACCCGAGCAGTACTTC	CASSLPGSGSPPEQYF
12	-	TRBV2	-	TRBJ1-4	TGTGCCAGCAACCAGGGAAATGAAAAACTGTTTTTT	CASNQGNEKLFF
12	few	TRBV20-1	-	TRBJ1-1	TGCAGTGGGCAGGGTGAGAGGACTGAAGCTTTCTTT	CSGQGERTEAFF
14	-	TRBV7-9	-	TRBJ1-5	TGTGCCAGCAGCTTAGGGTGGTTCAATCAGCCCCAGCATTTT	CASSLGWFNQPQHF
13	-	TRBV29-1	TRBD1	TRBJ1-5	TGCAGCGCCAGACAGGGATTAAATCAGCCCCAGCATTTT	CSARQGLNQPQHF
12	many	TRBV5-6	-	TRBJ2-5	TGTGCCAGCAGCTTCGCCCAAGAGACCCAGTACTTC	CASSFAQETQYF
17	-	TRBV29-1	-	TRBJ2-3	TGCAGCGTTGAAGGGGGGCTTGGCGGGAAGGGGAGAGATACGCAGTATTTT	CSVEGGLGGKGRDTQYF
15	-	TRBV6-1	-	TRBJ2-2	TGTGCCAGCAGTGAATTGGTCTTTAGAGGTGGGAAGCTGTTTTTT	CASSELVFRGGKLFF
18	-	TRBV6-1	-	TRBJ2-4	TGTGCCAGCAGTGGAGGTGTAACCACGGGGCTAACCAAAAACATTCAGTACTTC	CASSGGVTTGLTKNIQYF
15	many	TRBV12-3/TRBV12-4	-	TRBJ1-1	TGTGCCAGCAGTTTAGGCAGGGGATGGACCACTGAAGCTTTCTTT	CASSLGRGWTTEAFF
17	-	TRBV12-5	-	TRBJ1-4	TGTGCTAGTGGTTTGATATTACCAACTTGGCGGGGTGAAAAACTGTTTTTT	CASGLILPTWRGEKLFF
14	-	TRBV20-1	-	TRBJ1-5	TGCAGTGCTAGTCGGGGGGTAGAGGATCAGCCCCAGCATTTT	CSASRGVEDQPQHF
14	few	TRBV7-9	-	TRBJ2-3	TGTGCCAGCAGCCCGGACCGATTAGAGGCTACGCAGTATTTT	CASSPDRLEATQYF
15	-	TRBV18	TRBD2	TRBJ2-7	TGTGCCAGCTCACCAAATAGCGGGAGTCTGGGAGAGCAGTACTTC	CASSPNSGSLGEQYF
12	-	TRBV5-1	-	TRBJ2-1	TGCGCCAGCAGCTTGTCTCTCGCTGAGCAGTTCTTC	CASSLSLAEQFF
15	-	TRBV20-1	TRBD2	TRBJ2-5	TGCAGTGTTAGGGGACTAGCGGGAGATGTTGAGACCCAGTACTTC	CSVRGLAGDVETQYF
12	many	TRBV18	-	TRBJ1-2	TGTGCCAGCTCACCACGGCAAGATGGCTACACCTTC	CASSPRQDGYTF
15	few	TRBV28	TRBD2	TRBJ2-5	TGTGCCAGCAGTCCGAGACTAGCGGGAGTAGAGACCCAGTACTTC	CASSPRLAGVETQYF
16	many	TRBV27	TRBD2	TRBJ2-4	TGTGCCAGCAGTTTATTGGCTAGCGGGAGAGGGGACATTCAGTACTTC	CASSLLASGRGDIQYF
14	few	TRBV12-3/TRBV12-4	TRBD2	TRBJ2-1	TGTGCCAGCAGGGGAGCGGGGGGCTTCCATGAGCAGTTCTTC	CASRGAGGFHEQFF
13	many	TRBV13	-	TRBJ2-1	TGTGCCAGCAGCCCACGGGAGCTCGATGAGCAGTTCTTC	CASSPRELDEQFF
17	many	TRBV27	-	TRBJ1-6	TGTGCCAGCAGTTTAAGGGGGACATCCCCACAGGGATCACCCCTCCACTTT	CASSLRGTSPQGSPLHF
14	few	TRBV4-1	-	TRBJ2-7	TGCGCCAGCAGCTTTACCGGGACTGGCGACGAGCAGTACTTC	CASSFTGTGDEQYF
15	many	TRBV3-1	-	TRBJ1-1	TGTGCCAGCAGTCTCGACAGAAGGGCGTACACTGAAGCTTTCTTT	CASSLDRRAYTEAFF
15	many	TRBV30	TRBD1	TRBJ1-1	TGTGCCTGGACCCCTCTGGTACAGGGGGCAAATAAGGCTTTCTTT	CAWTPLVQGANKAFF
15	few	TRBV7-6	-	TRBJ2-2	TGTGCCAGCAGCTTCGGGCCCGCGAACACCGGGGAGCTGTTTTTT	CASSFGPANTGELFF